This passage covers 20 T cell receptor beta chains from one sample sequenced in a study of shared clonotypes between healthy human individuals. The data were produced by immunoSEQ multiplex PCR, yet TCRdb's version contains in-frame clones alone and is incomplete. Among over a million clones listed, 75% to 80% were seen once. The source material was memory CD4+ T cells from PBMCs. Subset described: CD45RA-negative fraction. These receptors were taken from a man aged 18 to 30 in good health. Some clones in this sample may be carry-over from other donors' samples.

The genes are TRBV2 and TRBJ2-2; TRBD2 matches at 13 bases. The length of the CDR3 is 16 residues. V was pared by 6 bases and J by 5 bases, with 6 bases of the junction left unmatched. CDR1 and CDR2 (germline): SNHLY, FYNNEI. The CDR3 DNA sequence: TGTGCCAGCAGCGGCCCGGGACTAGCGGGAACCGGGGAGCTGTTTTTT. This gives the protein CASSGPGLAGTGELFF.

The chain uses TRBV27 and TRBJ1-5, with D perhaps TRBD1 (6 bases). With 5 bases removed from V and 4 bases from J, the gap between germline ends came to 24 bases. CDR1 and CDR2 (germline): MNHEY, SMNVEV (reference sequence). This CDR3 is 18 amino acids long. CDR3 coding DNA: TGTGCCAGCAGTCCGGGGAGGGGGGTAGGGCCAAGAAATCAGCCCCAGCATTTT. Amino acids: CASSPGRGVGPRNQPQHF.

This chain links TRBV5-1 with TRBJ1-6; TRBD1 aligns across 8 bases. The CDR3 totals 15 residues. V shed 4 bases, J shed 8 bases, and the junction held 8 bases outside the gene matches. CDR1 and CDR2 (germline): SGHRS, YFSETQ. The CDR3 bases are TGCGCCAGCAGCGGCGAAGGACAGGGCTATTCACCCCTCCACTTT. This translates into CASSGEGQGYSPLHF.

The V and J genes are TRBV28 and TRBJ2-5; TRBD1 agrees at 8 bases. Germline V gene data show CDR1 as MDHEN and CDR2 as SYDVKM. This CDR3 has 12 residues. J gave up 6 bases and V 5 bases, and 2 bases lay outside the gene matches. CDR3 nucleotide sequence: TGTGCCAGCAGTACAGGGGGGCAGACCCAGTACTTC. It is translated as CASSTGGQTQYF.

The chain uses TRBV5-4 and TRBJ2-2, with 8 bases that match TRBD2. The J segment lost 1 base and the V segment lost 7 bases, leaving 3 bases of the junction unmatched. CDR1 SGHNT and CDR2 YYREEE come from the germline V gene (reference sequence). The CDR3 sequence is 14 residues long. Written as DNA, the CDR3 is TGTGCCAGCCGGGGGGGACAGAACACCGGGGAGCTGTTTTTT. Translating it yields CASRGGQNTGELFF. Variable domain in full (rest from reference TRBV5-4 and TRBJ2-2): ETGVTQSPTHLIKTRGQQVTLRCSSQSGHNTVSWYQQALGQGPQFIFQYYREEENGRGNFPPRFSGLQFPNYSSELNVNALELDDSALYLCASRGGQNTGELFFGEGSRLTVL.

The CDR3 protein is CASSAQLSGRLDTQYF. The CDR3 DNA is TGTGCCAGCAGCGCCCAACTTAGCGGGAGGTTAGATACGCAGTATTTT. The chain is built from TRBV9 and TRBJ2-3; 10 nucleotides match TRBD2. The CDR3 runs to 16 residues. Germline CDR1 reads SGDLS; CDR2 reads YYNGEE. V trimming: 3 bases; J trimming: 5 bases; junction bases outside the gene matches: 9.

The chain uses TRBV5-1 and TRBJ1-1, with D possibly being TRBD1 (6 bases). Germline V lookup: CDR1 SGHRS, CDR2 YFSETQ. This CDR3 comprises 15 residues. V gave up 4 bases and J gave up 5 bases, with 18 bases separating them. The CDR3 here is CASSANQGIGTEAFF. The CDR3 DNA reads as TGCGCCAGCAGCGCGAACCAGGGGATTGGAACTGAAGCTTTCTTT. The full variable domain, with the rest looked up from reference TRBV5-1 and TRBJ1-1, is KAGVTQTPRYLIKTRGQQVTLSCSPISGHRSVSWYQQTPGQGLQFLFEYFSETQRNKGNFPGRFSGRQFSNSRSEMNVSTLELGDSALYLCASSANQGIGTEAFFGQGTRLTVV.

V gene TRBV6-1 combines with J gene TRBJ1-5, with 8 bases aligning to TRBD1. The CDR3 runs to 16 residues. The J segment lost 0 bases and the V segment lost 4 bases, leaving 5 bases of the junction unmatched. The germline gives CDR1 MNHNS, CDR2 SASEGT. CDR3 in DNA: TGTGCCAGCAGTGGACAGGGGCCGTATAGCAATCAGCCCCAGCATTTT. As protein: CASSGQGPYSNQPQHF.

The rearrangement uses TRBV28 and TRBJ1-4; 7 positions agree with TRBD1. This CDR3 has 15 amino acids. The ends lost 7 bases at V and 7 bases at J; junction bases unmatched: 12. From germline, CDR1 is MDHEN and CDR2 SYDVKM. The CDR3 DNA reads as TGTGCCAGCACTCCCCGAGGGGGCGGGAGTGAAAAACTGTTTTTT. The encoded protein is CASTPRGGGSEKLFF.

The CDR3 bases are TGCGCCAGCAGTGGCAGGGGTGGGTATGGCTACACCTTC. Protein sequence: CASSGRGGYGYTF. The rearrangement links TRBV10-2 to TRBJ1-2, with a weak D call TRBD1 (6 bases). V lost 4 bases and J 5 bases, leaving 11 bases between the germline ends. The germline gives CDR1 WSHSY, CDR2 SAAADI. The CDR3 consists of 13 residues.

The gene calls are TRBV5-1 and TRBJ2-7; TRBD2 matches at 8 bases. CDR3 length: 16 residues. In germline, CDR1 is SGHRS, CDR2 YFSETQ. With V trimmed by 2 bases and J by 0 bases, 7 bases remained unmatched. CDR3 sequence reads: CASSFGLAFSSYEQYF. Written as DNA, the CDR3 is TGCGCCAGCAGCTTCGGACTAGCCTTCTCCTCCTACGAGCAGTACTTC.

A remark on this clone: This same CDR3 is encoded by further DNA sequences in the sample. The rearrangement uses TRBV4-2 and TRBJ2-2, with a weak D call TRBD1 (6 bases). The CDR3 is 15 residues long. With 1 base removed from V and 2 bases from J, the gap between germline ends came to 8 bases. Germline V lookup: CDR1 LGHNA, CDR2 YNFKEQ. CDR3 amino acids: CASSQGTANTGELFF. CDR3 nucleotide sequence: TGTGCCAGCAGCCAAGGGACAGCCAACACCGGGGAGCTGTTTTTT.

The chain couples TRBV5-4 to TRBJ2-1, with 7 bases that match TRBD1. Germline-derived CDR1 and CDR2 are SGHNT and YYREEE (reference sequence). The ends lost 0 bases at V and 5 bases at J; junction bases unmatched: 5. This CDR3 is built from 15 residues. Here the CDR3 reads CASSLVDRPDNEQFF. DNA of the CDR3: TGTGCCAGCAGCTTGGTGGACAGGCCCGACAATGAGCAGTTCTTC.

This clone has only one observation. This sequence joins TRBV5-6 and TRBJ2-3; unclear D gene. The CDR3 has 14 amino acids. Between the trimmed V and J ends, which lost 3 bases and 4 bases, there was a span of 12 bases. In germline, CDR1 is SGHDT, CDR2 YYEEEE. This CDR3 reads CASSSPSGADTQYF. Here the CDR3 DNA reads TGTGCCAGCAGCTCCCCCTCCGGCGCAGATACGCAGTATTTT.

Details on this clone: The same CDR3 also results from other DNA sequences found in this sample. V and J are TRBV7-2 and TRBJ2-6; no firm D call. CDR3 length equals 14 residues. Trimming removed 6 bases at V and 2 bases at J, with 8 bases between. Germline assignment: CDR1 SGHTA and CDR2 FQGNSA. The CDR3 protein is CASSLDPGANVLTF. The CDR3, as DNA: TGTGCCAGCAGTCTAGATCCTGGGGCCAACGTCCTGACTTTC.

This clone has only a few counts. The chain joins TRBV6-6 to TRBJ2-2; 10 bases fit TRBD1. Per the germline V gene, CDR1 is MNHNY and CDR2 is SVGAGI (reference sequence). J was trimmed by 9 bases and V by 8 bases; bases with no gene match: 12. CDR3 length: 15 amino acids. The chain's CDR3 is CASYAGTGVTRELFF. The CDR3 bases are TGTGCCAGCTATGCCGGGACAGGGGTGACCCGGGAGCTGTTTTTT.

The chain combines TRBV10-3 with TRBJ1-2, with a weak D call TRBD1 (5 bases). Germline values: CDR1 ENHRY, CDR2 SYGVKD. Between the trimmed V and J ends, which lost 0 bases and 4 bases, there was a span of 15 bases. This CDR3 spans 16 amino acids. CDR3 DNA: TGTGCCATCAGTGAGTCCGCCGGGACGACTTTCTATGGCTACACCTTC. Its translation is CAISESAGTTFYGYTF.

This clone is a singleton in its sample. The V and J genes are TRBV2 and TRBJ2-7, with TRBD1 matching 9 bases. The CDR3 has 14 residues. Trimming cost V 6 bases and J 7 bases; bases outside gene matches: 10. Germline values: CDR1 SNHLY, CDR2 FYNNEI. The CDR3 spells CASSLGTGSREQYF. CDR3 nucleotides: TGTGCCAGCAGCCTTGGGACAGGGAGTAGAGAGCAGTACTTC.

This chain connects TRBV9 to TRBJ2-3; no clear D. The CDR3 loop spans 13 amino acids. Trimming pared 2 bases from V and 2 bases from J, leaving 6 bases between. Germline-derived CDR1 and CDR2 are SGDLS and YYNGEE. The CDR3 region has the DNA TGTGCCAGCAGCGTCGACTTCACAGATACGCAGTATTTT. Residues: CASSVDFTDTQYF.

This clone was detected only once. The chain recombines TRBV6-1 with TRBJ2-7; tentative D call: TRBD1 (6 bases). The CDR3 runs 13 residues. Trimming left V 3 bases short and J 4 bases short, with 10 bases between. Germline assignment: CDR1 MNHNS and CDR2 SASEGT. CDR3 sequence reads: CASSDWTAYEQYF. The CDR3, as DNA: TGTGCCAGCAGTGATTGGACAGCGTACGAGCAGTACTTC.